The present entry profiles one TCR beta chain with its context. The data belong to a study of T cell responses to AZD1222 COVID-19 vaccine. TCRdb's table, derived via immunoSEQ multiplex PCR, lists solely in-frame clones and lacks some. The table shows about 120,000 clones, with roughly nine tenths occurring only once. Germline CDR1 MDHEN, CDR2 SYDVKM. This CDR3 spans 17 amino acids. Trimming shortened V by 4 bases and J by 2 bases, and 17 bases separated the two germline ends. The source material was peripheral blood, sampled on day 0 of AZD1222 vaccination. This TCR came from an adult in good health. The rearrangement uses TRBV28 and TRBJ2-2; weak D call: TRBD2 (6 bases). The CDR3 DNA reads TGTGCCAGCAGTTCCCCCGGGCTAGCGCACAACACCGGGGAGCTGTTTTTT. This gives the protein CASSSPGLAHNTGELFF.